This T cell receptor (beta chain) was captured by sequencing in a study of blood T cell repertoires in COVID-19. Looking at the study overall: COVID-19 samples, acute and convalescent, were from the United States, Italy and Spain. Sample material is recorded as cDNA or gDNA derived from T cells, B-cell-depleted T cells, or PBMCs.

Source study methods: For nucleated cells, counts were estimated from reference gene primer amplification. Assay: immunoSEQ multiplex PCR; the TCRdb copy retains only in-frame clones and omits some. Clonal size and the V and J genes are those of that table, whereas D and trimming came from the DNA. The table has more than 300,000 clones, roughly 90% seen once. The V end was cut by 4 bases, the J end by 8 bases, with 8 bases between. The germline V gene encodes CDR1 LGHNT and CDR2 FRNRAP. CDR3 length: 12 residues. Material for sequencing was peripheral blood. The chain joins TRBV12-5 to TRBJ2-2; maybe TRBD1 (5 bases). The source of this sequence is a woman aged 40 to 50 with COVID-19, enrolled during active disease. Written as DNA, the CDR3 is TGTGCTAGTGGTTCTCGGACAGGGGAGCTGTTTTTT. Translation: CASGSRTGELFF. The entire variable domain, with the rest obtained from reference TRBV12-5 and TRBJ2-2, is as follows: DARVTQTPRHKVTEMGQEVTMRCQPILGHNTVFWYRQTMMQGLELLAYFRNRAPLDDSGMPKDRFSAEMPDATLATLKIQPSEPRDSAVYFCASGSRTGELFFGEGSRLTVL.